This T cell receptor beta chain was captured by sequencing in a study of T cell repertoires in cytomegalovirus infection. Study-level background: Both CMV infection and a matching HLA type were indicated by public TCR beta signatures. General study findings and limits: HLA-C-restricted CMV-specific TCR beta clonotypes prevailed in the ex vivo response.

TCRdb passed the reads through MiXCR, listing each CDR3 protein once. The sample holds about half a million distinct CDR3 sequences, around 35% seen once. CDR1 and CDR2 (germline): DFQATT, SNEGSKA (reference sequence). V was clipped by 6 bases and J by 8 bases; unmatched bases: 12. The CDR3 spans 15 residues. This clonotype was counted a few times. What it binds is unknown. This specimen consisted of cultured PBMCs, obtained from culture after CMV antigen stimulation. The chain joins TRBV20-1 to TRBJ2-3; 12 nucleotides match TRBD2. This sequence was found in a human donor in good health (CMV status not recorded). Some clones in this sample may be carry-over from other donors' samples. The CDR3 nucleotides read TGCAGTGCCCCCAGGACTAGCGGGATTAGGGGTACGCAGTATTTT. Translating gives CSAPRTSGIRGTQYF.